Following are 4 T cell receptor beta chains from one sample sequenced in a study of blood T cell repertoires in acute mononucleosis. Profiled with immunoSEQ multiplex PCR; TCRdb holds only in-frame clones, not every one. The data show 1,500 to 2,000 clones, around 20% seen once. As for time point: convalescence about 6 months (5-8 months) after acute presentation (visit 7). The specimen was EBV YVL epitope tetramer+ CD8+ T cells sorted from PBMCs, collected during convalescence from infectious mononucleosis. The subset denotes: CD8 T cells binding a tetramer with EBV BRLF1 109-117 peptide (YVL-BR). Receptors originate from a young woman with infectious mononucleosis caused by EBV.

V usage is TRBV28 and J usage is TRBJ2-7; the match to TRBD1 covers 9 bases. The length of the CDR3 is 14 residues. J gave up 9 bases and V 6 bases, and 12 bases lay outside the gene matches. Germline CDR1 and CDR2: MDHEN and SYDVKM. Written as DNA, the CDR3 is TGTGCCAGCAGAAACCGGGACAGGGCCCTGGGGCAGTACTTC. Protein: CASRNRDRALGQYF.

Points on this clone: This likely reflects a read error, since a far larger clone is one base away. This sequence joins TRBV29-1 and TRBJ2-1; D unclear. The CDR3 runs 12 residues. Trimming stripped 5 bases from V and 8 bases from J, with 13 bases between. Germline loops: CDR1 SQVTM, CDR2 ANQGSEA. CDR3 loop: CSVNSRSYEQFF. The CDR3 DNA reads TGCAGCGTTAATTCCAGGAGCTATGAGCAGTTCTTC.

This clone occurred a few times. The V gene is TRBV21-1, the J gene TRBJ2-5; the D call in the table, TRBD2, was not verified against the DNA. TRBV21-1 is annotated as a pseudogene. CDR3 length: 15 residues. CDR3 in amino acids: CASMRELAGQETQYF. DNA of the CDR3: TGTGCCAGCATGAGGGAGTTGGCGGGGCAAGAGACCCAGTACTTC.

This clone was counted only a few times. A far more abundant clone sits one base away, making this likely a read error. The same CDR3 arises from other DNA sequences in this sample as well. The chain joins TRBV11-2 to TRBJ2-1, with D hard to call. The CDR3 covers 12 residues. V was trimmed by 3 bases and J by 5 bases, leaving 5 bases between them. CDR1 and CDR2 (germline): SGHAT, FQNNGV. The CDR3 DNA follows: TGTGCCAGCAGCTTGGTTCACAATGAGCAGTTCTTC. Residues: CASSLVHNEQFF. Full variable domain (remainder filled in from reference TRBV11-2 and TRBJ2-1): EAGVAQSPRYKIIEKRQSVAFWCNPISGHATLYWYQQILGQGPKLLIQFQNNGVVDDSQLPKDRFSAERLKGVDSTLKIQPAKLEDSAVYLCASSLVHNEQFFGPGTRLTVL.